This is a list of T cell receptor beta chains from one sample in a study of spatial heterogeneity in lung cancer. TCRdb re-called the 5' RACE reads through MiXCR, storing one row per CDR3 protein. Of approximately 7,000 distinct CDR3 sequences in the sample, around 3.8% were seen once. The sample here was normal lung tissue next to the tumor, taken at surgery. The receptors were sampled from a female donor with early-stage non-small cell lung cancer. Both conserved end residues are part of each CDR3. Each record gives: V gene, D gene, J gene, CDR3 protein. D genes are given only for firm matches.

v_gene: TRBV19
d_gene: NA
j_gene: TRBJ1-6
CDR3aa: CASSVGDNSPLHF

v_gene: TRBV27
d_gene: NA
j_gene: TRBJ1-2
CDR3aa: CATLTPLGGYTF

v_gene: TRBV2
d_gene: NA
j_gene: TRBJ2-5
CDR3aa: CASVQGGGMKTQYF

v_gene: TRBV7-3
d_gene: TRBD1
j_gene: TRBJ2-7
CDR3aa: CASSLRSPDRGRTYEQYF

v_gene: TRBV6-1
d_gene: NA
j_gene: TRBJ2-5
CDR3aa: CATKMGGAGETQYF

v_gene: TRBV28
d_gene: TRBD1
j_gene: TRBJ1-5
CDR3aa: CASSLATGGGSNQPQHF

v_gene: TRBV6-5
d_gene: NA
j_gene: TRBJ2-1
CDR3aa: CASSYPGANEQFF

v_gene: TRBV27
d_gene: NA
j_gene: TRBJ2-2
CDR3aa: CASSWGTPGELFF

v_gene: TRBV6-2/TRBV6-3
d_gene: NA
j_gene: TRBJ2-3
CDR3aa: CASTLGGSGSSTDTQYF

v_gene: TRBV20-1
d_gene: NA
j_gene: TRBJ2-7
CDR3aa: CSARDQEGGSYEQYF

v_gene: TRBV27
d_gene: NA
j_gene: TRBJ2-4
CDR3aa: CASSSRGGRTDIQYF

v_gene: TRBV6-4
d_gene: NA
j_gene: TRBJ1-1
CDR3aa: CASSVPQQTEAFF

v_gene: TRBV20-1
d_gene: NA
j_gene: TRBJ1-1
CDR3aa: CSRFGGTRNTEAFF

v_gene: TRBV9
d_gene: TRBD1
j_gene: TRBJ1-2
CDR3aa: CASSVGTGLGYTF

v_gene: TRBV9
d_gene: TRBD2
j_gene: TRBJ2-7
CDR3aa: CASSLAGVPYEQYF

v_gene: TRBV12-3/TRBV12-4
d_gene: NA
j_gene: TRBJ1-4
CDR3aa: CASTPGGANEKLFF

v_gene: TRBV5-1
d_gene: NA
j_gene: TRBJ2-7
CDR3aa: CASTQGYEQYF

v_gene: TRBV7-3
d_gene: NA
j_gene: TRBJ2-2
CDR3aa: CASSLTTANTGELFF

v_gene: TRBV9
d_gene: TRBD2
j_gene: TRBJ2-3
CDR3aa: CASSGSGGAYTDTQYF

v_gene: TRBV5-5
d_gene: TRBD2
j_gene: TRBJ2-2
CDR3aa: CASSLLAGAPRTGELFF

v_gene: TRBV7-9
d_gene: NA
j_gene: TRBJ1-2
CDR3aa: CAGERGPLGHGYTF

v_gene: TRBV29-1
d_gene: NA
j_gene: TRBJ2-1
CDR3aa: CSAAPVDEQFF

v_gene: TRBV6-4
d_gene: TRBD1
j_gene: TRBJ2-2
CDR3aa: CASSEQGANTGELFF

v_gene: TRBV29-1
d_gene: NA
j_gene: TRBJ2-7
CDR3aa: CSVGGERISYEQYF

v_gene: TRBV10-2
d_gene: NA
j_gene: TRBJ2-1
CDR3aa: CASSDTVGGRVEQFF

v_gene: TRBV9
d_gene: NA
j_gene: TRBJ1-1
CDR3aa: CASSVRDDTEAFF

v_gene: TRBV11-3
d_gene: NA
j_gene: TRBJ1-2
CDR3aa: CASSSGDGGYTF

v_gene: TRBV5-4
d_gene: NA
j_gene: TRBJ2-3
CDR3aa: CASGGGGTDTQYF

v_gene: TRBV7-2
d_gene: NA
j_gene: TRBJ1-6
CDR3aa: CASSLGTMNSPLHF

v_gene: TRBV7-6
d_gene: NA
j_gene: TRBJ1-5
CDR3aa: CASSSYSGSNQPQHF

v_gene: TRBV11-2
d_gene: NA
j_gene: TRBJ1-1
CDR3aa: CASSPSGAPNTEAFF

v_gene: TRBV9
d_gene: NA
j_gene: TRBJ2-2
CDR3aa: CASSAMSTGELFF

v_gene: TRBV4-1
d_gene: NA
j_gene: TRBJ2-3
CDR3aa: CASSQEFPGRLNTQYF

v_gene: TRBV7-2
d_gene: NA
j_gene: TRBJ2-1
CDR3aa: CASSLARGSYNEQFF

v_gene: TRBV29-1
d_gene: NA
j_gene: TRBJ1-1
CDR3aa: CSVEKAKYTEAFF

v_gene: TRBV20-1
d_gene: NA
j_gene: TRBJ2-1
CDR3aa: CSARDRAGAANEQFF

v_gene: TRBV29-1
d_gene: TRBD1
j_gene: TRBJ1-1
CDR3aa: CSERRGQVPRMNTEAFF

v_gene: TRBV7-2
d_gene: TRBD2
j_gene: TRBJ2-5
CDR3aa: CASSFTPSGTLQETQYF

v_gene: TRBV5-1
d_gene: TRBD1
j_gene: TRBJ2-3
CDR3aa: CASSQQGAPTDTQYF

v_gene: TRBV18
d_gene: NA
j_gene: TRBJ2-7
CDR3aa: CASSHRREF

v_gene: TRBV20-1
d_gene: NA
j_gene: TRBJ1-2
CDR3aa: CSARAATNYGYTF

v_gene: TRBV7-9
d_gene: TRBD2
j_gene: TRBJ2-7
CDR3aa: CASSSGRGFSYEQYF

v_gene: TRBV11-2
d_gene: NA
j_gene: TRBJ2-5
CDR3aa: CASSLEETQYF

v_gene: TRBV20-1
d_gene: TRBD1
j_gene: TRBJ1-2
CDR3aa: CSANGQGVGYTF

v_gene: TRBV15
d_gene: NA
j_gene: TRBJ2-7
CDR3aa: CATSRATDATYEQYF

v_gene: TRBV7-2
d_gene: TRBD1
j_gene: TRBJ1-6
CDR3aa: CASSPRQGGGSPLHF

v_gene: TRBV24-1
d_gene: NA
j_gene: TRBJ2-2
CDR3aa: CAAHSGNTGELFF